The clone carrying this T cell receptor (beta chain) showed up just once. Its antigen is undetermined. The germline V and J ends were trimmed by 2 bases and 7 bases, with 18 bases remaining between them. The CDR3 has 15 amino acids. Germline CDR1 and CDR2: SEHNR and FQNEAQ (reference sequence). The sample is drawn from a study of shared clonotypes between healthy human individuals. Overall study findings and caveats: The authors sampled blood alone, and tissue repertoires likely differ.

Clones were read by immunoSEQ multiplex PCR, and TCRdb kept only the in-frame ones, dropping some. The sample gives 400,000 to 600,000 clones, around 79% of which show up once; 13% is in the top ten. The receptor was isolated from a woman aged 35 to 49 in good health. Some clones in this sample may be carry-over from other donors' samples. The J gene is TRBJ2-7, the V gene TRBV7-9; D is ambiguous. Sample: PBMCs. This CDR3 reads CASSLSGAVTSEQYF. CDR3 DNA: TGTGCCAGCAGCTTATCGGGCGCAGTCACTTCAGAGCAGTACTTC.